One T cell receptor (beta chain) is described in this entry. This table comes from immunoSEQ multiplex PCR, and its TCRdb copy is limited to in-frame clones, with some not included. In the table there are around 100,000 clones, 89% of which are singletons. The data derive from a study of blood T cell repertoires in COVID-19. V lost 7 bases, J lost 8 bases, and 12 bases lay in between. CDR1 and CDR2 from the germline V gene are LNHDA and SQIVND (reference sequence). The CDR3 spans 13 residues. This TCR was sampled from a man aged 55 to 70 with COVID-19, enrolled during active disease. This rearrangement joins TRBV19 to TRBJ1-6; D unclear. The sequenced material came from peripheral blood. In DNA, the CDR3 is TGTGCCAGTAAGGGAGTGGAGGATTCACCCCTCCACTTT. Translated, it gives CASKGVEDSPLHF.